These T cell receptor beta chains were read from a single sample in a study of blood T cells in healthy people across ages. TCRdb redid the calling of the 5' RACE reads with MiXCR, one entry per CDR3 protein. This table has around 650,000 distinct CDR3 sequences, 32% appearing once. Sequencing was performed on blood. The receptors here all came from an elderly woman in good health. Each CDR3 is given with its conserved first and last residue. Fields, in order: V gene, D gene, J gene, clone size, CDR3 protein, CDR3 DNA. A D gene is named only where the DNA matches it firmly. Not every row has a clone size; where given, it reads once, few, many or a size class.

v_call: TRBV19
d_call: TRBD2
j_call: TRBJ2-5
clone_size: -
cdr3_aa: CASSSGLAGPLGGTQYF
cdr3_nt: TGTGCCAGTAGTTCAGGACTAGCGGGGCCACTGGGGGGGACCCAGTACTTC

v_call: TRBV2
d_call: TRBD1
j_call: TRBJ1-5
clone_size: few
cdr3_aa: CASSLQGVRNQPQHF
cdr3_nt: TGTGCCAGCAGTCTACAGGGGGTTCGAAATCAGCCCCAGCATTTT

v_call: TRBV7-8
d_call: TRBD2
j_call: TRBJ2-5
clone_size: many
cdr3_aa: CASSLVVGLAVSQETQYF
cdr3_nt: TGTGCCAGCAGCTTAGTGGTGGGACTAGCGGTATCTCAAGAGACCCAGTACTTC

v_call: TRBV7-8
d_call: -
j_call: TRBJ1-2
clone_size: -
cdr3_aa: CASSYETGHGYTF
cdr3_nt: TGTGCCAGCAGTTATGAGACAGGCCATGGCTACACCTTC

v_call: TRBV4-2
d_call: TRBD2
j_call: TRBJ2-7
clone_size: -
cdr3_aa: CASSQDGTSGGYEQYF
cdr3_nt: TGTGCCAGCAGCCAAGACGGGACTAGCGGGGGGTACGAGCAGTACTTC

v_call: TRBV10-3
d_call: TRBD1
j_call: TRBJ2-7
clone_size: many
cdr3_aa: CAISNRTGRGTYEQYF
cdr3_nt: TGTGCCATCAGCAACAGGACAGGTCGGGGCACCTACGAGCAGTACTTC

v_call: TRBV6-6
d_call: TRBD2
j_call: TRBJ2-5
clone_size: many
cdr3_aa: CASSTSTSGTQYF
cdr3_nt: TGTGCCAGCAGTACGAGTACTAGCGGGACCCAGTACTTC

v_call: TRBV7-9
d_call: -
j_call: TRBJ2-5
clone_size: many
cdr3_aa: CASSLGREGETQYF
cdr3_nt: TGTGCCAGCAGCTTAGGACGAGAAGGAGAGACCCAGTACTTC

v_call: TRBV20-1
d_call: -
j_call: TRBJ2-1
clone_size: many
cdr3_aa: CSARPDGWMTNEQFF
cdr3_nt: TGCAGTGCTAGGCCAGACGGATGGATGACCAATGAGCAGTTCTTC

v_call: TRBV4-2
d_call: -
j_call: TRBJ1-1
clone_size: -
cdr3_aa: CASSQETLGTLGGTEAFF
cdr3_nt: TGTGCCAGCAGCCAAGAGACGCTTGGGACTTTGGGGGGTACTGAAGCTTTCTTT

v_call: TRBV28
d_call: -
j_call: TRBJ2-7
clone_size: many
cdr3_aa: CASRSQGYEQYF
cdr3_nt: TGTGCCAGCAGGTCTCAGGGGTACGAGCAGTACTTC

v_call: TRBV7-9
d_call: -
j_call: TRBJ2-7
clone_size: once
cdr3_aa: CASSFPDGDEQYF
cdr3_nt: TGTGCCAGCAGCTTTCCGGACGGGGACGAGCAGTACTTC

v_call: TRBV5-6
d_call: -
j_call: TRBJ2-7
clone_size: -
cdr3_aa: CASSLFNIYNEQYF
cdr3_nt: TGTGCCAGCAGCTTATTCAACATCTACAATGAGCAGTACTTC

v_call: TRBV3-1
d_call: TRBD2
j_call: TRBJ2-1
clone_size: -
cdr3_aa: CASSQSSSGRQGEQFF
cdr3_nt: TGTGCCAGCAGCCAATCCTCTAGCGGGAGGCAGGGTGAGCAGTTCTTC

v_call: TRBV28
d_call: TRBD2
j_call: TRBJ2-1
clone_size: many
cdr3_aa: CASRTRGGSSYNEQFF
cdr3_nt: TGTGCCAGCAGAACCCGGGGGGGCTCATCCTACAATGAGCAGTTCTTC

v_call: TRBV5-1
d_call: -
j_call: TRBJ2-1
clone_size: many
cdr3_aa: CASSFDTAGLGGEQFF
cdr3_nt: TGCGCCAGCAGCTTTGATACAGCGGGCCTCGGCGGGGAGCAGTTCTTC

v_call: TRBV18
d_call: -
j_call: TRBJ2-7
clone_size: many
cdr3_aa: CASSPGAEGEQYF
cdr3_nt: TGTGCCAGCTCACCAGGGGCAGAAGGCGAGCAGTACTTC

v_call: TRBV20-1
d_call: -
j_call: TRBJ2-7
clone_size: many
cdr3_aa: CSAVGQAYEQYF
cdr3_nt: TGCAGTGCCGTTGGACAAGCCTACGAGCAGTACTTC

v_call: TRBV5-6
d_call: -
j_call: TRBJ1-1
clone_size: -
cdr3_aa: CASSSPPGFSAFF
cdr3_nt: TGTGCCAGCAGCTCGCCCCCCGGTTTTTCGGCTTTCTTT

v_call: TRBV7-3
d_call: -
j_call: TRBJ1-2
clone_size: many
cdr3_aa: CASSPGIGGYTF
cdr3_nt: TGTGCCAGCAGCCCAGGGATCGGAGGCTACACCTTC

v_call: TRBV7-2
d_call: TRBD1
j_call: TRBJ2-7
clone_size: many
cdr3_aa: CASRPPISRGLSYEQYF
cdr3_nt: TGTGCCAGCAGACCGCCTATTTCGAGGGGGCTAAGCTACGAGCAGTACTTC

v_call: TRBV20-1
d_call: TRBD1
j_call: TRBJ2-4
clone_size: many
cdr3_aa: CSAGTGENIQYF
cdr3_nt: TGCAGTGCTGGGACAGGGGAAAACATTCAGTACTTC

v_call: TRBV12-3/TRBV12-4
d_call: -
j_call: TRBJ1-5
clone_size: few
cdr3_aa: CASSPDTPSNQPQHF
cdr3_nt: TGTGCCAGCAGCCCAGACACTCCTAGCAATCAGCCCCAGCATTTT

v_call: TRBV5-1
d_call: TRBD2
j_call: TRBJ2-3
clone_size: -
cdr3_aa: CASSLQLAGGRGDTQYF
cdr3_nt: TGCGCCAGCAGCTTGCAGCTAGCGGGAGGCCGGGGAGATACGCAGTATTTT

v_call: TRBV9
d_call: -
j_call: TRBJ1-2
clone_size: -
cdr3_aa: CASSTGQGYTF
cdr3_nt: TGTGCCAGCAGCACTGGACAGGGCTACACCTTC

v_call: TRBV12-3/TRBV12-4
d_call: -
j_call: TRBJ2-3
clone_size: many
cdr3_aa: CASSEPPSTDTQYF
cdr3_nt: TGTGCCAGCAGTGAGCCACCTAGCACAGATACGCAGTATTTT

v_call: TRBV6-5
d_call: -
j_call: TRBJ2-1
clone_size: many
cdr3_aa: CASRNGGTDYNEQFF
cdr3_nt: TGTGCCAGCAGAAACGGGGGGACAGATTACAATGAGCAGTTCTTC

v_call: TRBV29-1
d_call: TRBD1
j_call: TRBJ2-5
clone_size: once
cdr3_aa: CSAEDGTGRLETQYF
cdr3_nt: TGCAGCGCTGAAGACGGGACAGGGCGCCTAGAGACCCAGTACTTC